What follows are 9 T cell receptor beta chains derived from one specimen sequenced in a study of blood T cell repertoires in COVID-19. Sequenced by immunoSEQ multiplex PCR; TCRdb stores in-frame clones only, minus some. The top ten clones hold about 2.2% of a sample with about 270,000 clones, approximately 92% of them seen once. The specimen was PBMCs or T cells enriched from blood (not recorded which). Source of these receptors: a woman aged 18-35 years who had recovered from COVID-19.

The chain combines TRBV3-1 (or the pseudogene TRBV3-2) with TRBJ1-1; a weak D match, TRBD1 (5 bases). The CDR3 length is 14 residues. The germline CDR1 and CDR2 sequences are LGHDT and YNNKEL (reference sequence). The V end was cut by 1 base, the J end by 6 bases, with 12 bases between. CDR3 in amino acids: CASSQVGTISEAFF. CDR3 nucleotides: TGTGCCAGCAGCCAAGTGGGGACTATCTCTGAAGCTTTCTTT.

The chain links TRBV14 to TRBJ2-7; 9 bases are a match to TRBD1. This CDR3 has 14 residues. Germline CDR1 reads SGHDN; CDR2 reads FVKESK. V gave up 4 bases and J gave up 4 bases; unmatched junction bases: 5. CDR3 nucleotides: TGTGCCAGCAGCCCCCGGGACAGGGCGTACGAGCAGTACTTC. This codes for CASSPRDRAYEQYF.

V and J are TRBV5-6 and TRBJ1-2; a weak D match, TRBD1 (6 bases). This CDR3 has 15 amino acids. The V and J ends lost 6 bases and 4 bases respectively, with 19 bases between them. CDR1 and CDR2 from the germline V gene are SGHDT and YYEEEE. The CDR3: CASNHDGGRGYGYTF. CDR3 coding DNA: TGTGCCAGCAACCATGATGGGGGCCGAGGCTATGGCTACACCTTC. Drawing the rest from reference TRBV5-6 and TRBJ1-2, the complete variable domain is DAGVTQSPTHLIKTRGQQVTLRCSPKSGHDTVSWYQQALGQGPQFIFQYYEEEERQRGNFPDRFSGHQFPNYSSELNVNALLLGDSALYLCASNHDGGRGYGYTFGSGTRLTVV.

J is TRBJ2-3 and V is TRBV5-4; TRBD2 matches at 13 bases. Germline V gene data show CDR1 as SGHNT and CDR2 as YYREEE (reference sequence). V lost 3 bases, J lost 6 bases, and 7 bases stayed unmatched. The length of the CDR3 is 16 residues. This CDR3 reads CASSSGTSGDLDTQYF. In nucleotides, the CDR3 is TGTGCCAGCAGCTCCGGGACTAGCGGGGACCTGGATACGCAGTATTTT.

This chain uses TRBV19 with TRBJ2-2; D possibly corresponds to TRBD1 (5 bases). Trimming removed 5 bases from V and 1 base from J, with 17 bases in between. CDR3 length equals 17 residues. The germline V gene encodes CDR1 LNHDA and CDR2 SQIVND (reference sequence). For the CDR3, the DNA is TGTGCCAGTAGTCGTGCGGTAGGGGAAGGGAACACCGGGGAGCTGTTTTTT. It codes for CASSRAVGEGNTGELFF. Filled out from reference TRBV19 and TRBJ2-2, the complete variable domain reads DGGITQSPKYLFRKEGQNVTLSCEQNLNHDAMYWYRQDPGQGLRLIYYSQIVNDFQKGDIAEGYSVSREKKESFPLTVTSAQKNPTAFYLCASSRAVGEGNTGELFFGEGSRLTVL.

The chain recombines TRBV4-1 with TRBJ1-1; possible D gene TRBD1, 6 bases. The ends were cut back, 2 bases at V and 5 bases at J, with 15 bases in the middle. The CDR3 spans 15 residues. Germline CDR1 MGHRA, CDR2 YSYEKL. The CDR3 nucleotides read TGCGCCAGCAGCCAATTACAGGGATTGCAGACTGAAGCTTTCTTT. Its translation is CASSQLQGLQTEAFF.

The chain couples TRBV21-1 to TRBJ1-4; TRBD1, the D gene given by the table, was not confirmed from the DNA. TRBV21-1 is a pseudogene segment. This CDR3 has 17 residues. CDR3 sequence reads: CASSRRRGQGKGEKLFF. The CDR3, as DNA: TGTGCCAGCAGCAGACGCCGCGGACAGGGGAAGGGTGAAAAACTGTTTTTT.

The sample holds one count of this clone. The J gene is TRBJ1-4, the V gene TRBV11-3; D might be TRBD1 (5 bases). Germline V CDR1 and CDR2: SGHNT, YENEEA. Trimming pared 1 base from V and 7 bases from J, leaving 16 bases between. The CDR3 extends over 16 amino acids. CDR3 in DNA: TGTGCCAGCAGCTTAGTTTTCGGGGGTGAGGTTGAAAAACTGTTTTTT. This encodes CASSLVFGGEVEKLFF.

The gene calls are TRBV6-5 and TRBJ2-7; 7 bases match TRBD1. Germline V gives CDR1 MNHEY, CDR2 SVGAGI. J gave up 5 bases and V 4 bases, and 11 bases lay outside the gene matches. The CDR3 length is 15 residues. The CDR3 loop is CASSFPGTASHEQYF. The CDR3 DNA is TGTGCCAGCAGTTTTCCCGGGACAGCATCCCACGAGCAGTACTTC.